These 31 T cell receptor beta chains originate from one sample sequenced in a study of control samples from healthy donors and cancer patients. Assay: immunoSEQ multiplex PCR; the TCRdb copy retains only in-frame clones and omits some. The sample lists under 150,000 clones; about nine tenths were seen once. The sequenced sample consisted of blood. The receptors originated from a man under 40 in good health.

J is TRBJ2-7 and V is TRBV5-6; 8 positions match TRBD1. Germline values: CDR1 SGHDT, CDR2 YYEEEE. With V trimmed by 7 bases and J by 0 bases, 12 bases remained unmatched. The CDR3 covers 16 residues. The CDR3 DNA reads TGTGCCAGCTCCTACCTAGTGGGGACAGGCTCCTACGAGCAGTACTTC. This encodes CASSYLVGTGSYEQYF. The full variable domain, in which reference TRBV5-6 and TRBJ2-7 provide the parts outside the CDR3, is DAGVTQSPTHLIKTRGQQVTLRCSPKSGHDTVSWYQQALGQGPQFIFQYYEEEERQRGNFPDRFSGHQFPNYSSELNVNALLLGDSALYLCASSYLVGTGSYEQYFGPGTRLTVT.

Only one count was recorded for this clone. This sequence joins TRBV24-1 and TRBJ2-3; TRBD2 agrees at 11 bases. V dropped 4 bases and J dropped 5; count of bases not matched to a gene: 1. This CDR3 comprises 14 residues. The germline gives CDR1 KGHDR, CDR2 SFDVKD. The CDR3 protein is CATSETSGIDTQYF. CDR3 nucleotide sequence: TGTGCCACCAGTGAGACTAGCGGGATAGATACGCAGTATTTT.

The chain joins TRBV7-2 to TRBJ1-2; tentative D call: TRBD1 (6 bases). The V end was cut by 6 bases, the J end by 8 bases, with 10 bases between. Germline V gene data show CDR1 as SGHTA and CDR2 as FQGNSA. This CDR3 comprises 11 residues. This CDR3 is CASRQGRGYTF. The CDR3 bases are TGTGCCAGCAGACAGGGTCGGGGCTACACCTTC. Drawing the rest from reference TRBV7-2 and TRBJ1-2, the complete variable domain is GAGVSQSPSNKVTEKGKDVELRCDPISGHTALYWYRQSLGQGLEFLIYFQGNSAPDKSGLPSDRFSAERTGGSVSTLTIQRTQQEDSAVYLCASRQGRGYTFGSGTRLTVV.

The chain combines TRBV3-1 (or the pseudogene TRBV3-2) with TRBJ2-1, with TRBD2 as a possible D gene (6 bases). The germline V gene has CDR1 LGHDT and CDR2 YNNKEL (reference sequence). The CDR3 has 15 amino acids. The V end was cut by 5 bases, the J end by 7 bases, with 18 bases between. Written as DNA, the CDR3 is TGTGCCAGCAGCGCTGGGACTGGCCAAGGAAATGAGCAGTTCTTC. It encodes CASSAGTGQGNEQFF.

This chain joins TRBV6-5 and TRBJ2-1; D may be TRBD1 (6 bases). Trimming left V 8 bases short and J 4 bases short, with 18 bases between. The V gene's germline CDR1 is MNHEY and CDR2 SVGAGI. The CDR3 is 15 amino acids. CDR3 sequence (DNA): TGTGCCAGCCAACCTAGACAGGAGACGTACAATGAGCAGTTCTTC. This gives the protein CASQPRQETYNEQFF.

The chain employs TRBV18 and TRBJ2-1, with D unresolved. Trimming left V 3 bases short and J 7 bases short, with 16 bases between. This CDR3 comprises 15 residues. CDR1 and CDR2 (germline): KGHSH, LQKENI. The CDR3 region is CASSPSNRIGNEQFF. The CDR3 DNA follows: TGTGCCAGCTCACCCTCTAATAGGATAGGAAATGAGCAGTTCTTC.

The V gene is TRBV5-6, the J gene TRBJ1-1; D might be TRBD1 (5 bases). V gave up 6 bases and J gave up 0 bases, with 15 bases separating them. The germline gives CDR1 SGHDT, CDR2 YYEEEE. The CDR3 has 15 amino acids. The CDR3 DNA reads TGTGCCAGCACGGCGGCGGGACTCCTGAACACTGAAGCTTTCTTT. Translating gives CASTAAGLLNTEAFF.

The gene calls are TRBV29-1 and TRBJ1-1; TRBD1 aligns across 8 bases. The germline V gene has CDR1 SQVTM and CDR2 ANQGSEA. The trim removed 2 bases at V and 0 bases at J, leaving 5 bases unmatched. The CDR3 totals 15 residues. The CDR3: CSVETGQGMNTEAFF. The CDR3 DNA is TGCAGCGTTGAAACCGGACAGGGTATGAACACTGAAGCTTTCTTT.

V and J are TRBV28 and TRBJ1-1; D is uncertain. This CDR3 is built from 16 residues. Trimming removed 4 bases from V and 5 bases from J, with 20 bases in between. CDR1 is MDHEN and CDR2 is SYDVKM in the germline V gene. CDR3 sequence (DNA): TGTGCCAGCAGTTCCCCGCCTCCCGGGTTTATGACTGAAGCTTTCTTT. This gives the protein CASSSPPPGFMTEAFF.

This clone was picked up one time. This chain joins TRBV7-6 and TRBJ2-7; 9 bases map to TRBD1. Germline lookup yields CDR1 SGHVS and CDR2 FNYEAQ. The CDR3 is 15 amino acids. Trimming removed 5 bases from V and 2 bases from J; junction bases left unmatched: 7. The CDR3 here is CASSQGTGIAYEQYF. CDR3 bases: TGTGCCAGCAGCCAAGGGACAGGGATCGCCTACGAGCAGTACTTC.

The V call is TRBV15, the J call TRBJ1-6; D remains unclear. There are 16 residues in the CDR3. From germline, CDR1 is LNHNV and CDR2 YYDKDF (reference sequence). The ends were cut back, 5 bases at V and 0 bases at J, with 11 bases in the middle. CDR3 sequence (DNA): TGTGCCACCAGCTTTGGTTTCGGCTCCTATAATTCACCCCTCCACTTT. The encoded protein is CATSFGFGSYNSPLHF. Full variable domain (missing parts from reference TRBV15 and TRBJ1-6): DAMVIQNPRYQVTQFGKPVTLSCSQTLNHNVMYWYQQKSSQAPKLLFHYYDKDFNNEADTPDNFQSRRPNTSFCFLDIRSPGLGDTAMYLCATSFGFGSYNSPLHFGNGTRLTVT.

Details on this clone: Other DNA sequences from this sample encode an identical CDR3 as well. The chain couples TRBV20-1 to TRBJ2-7; no clear D gene. V lost 3 bases and J lost 5, with 5 bases in between. The CDR3 runs to 10 residues. Germline V CDR1 and CDR2: DFQATT, SNEGSKA (reference sequence). CDR3 nucleotide sequence: TGCAGTGCTAGGGGTAACGAGCAGTACTTC. It translates to CSARGNEQYF.

The chain couples TRBV30 to TRBJ2-5; D remains ambiguous. Trimming pared 0 bases from V and 5 bases from J, leaving 7 bases between. This CDR3 has 12 residues. Germline lookup yields CDR1 GTSNPN and CDR2 SVGIG (reference sequence). The CDR3 coding sequence is TGTGCCTGGAGTGTAAAAAGGGAGACCCAGTACTTC. Encoded protein: CAWSVKRETQYF.

This clone occurred once. The CDR3 nucleotides are TGTGCCAGCATTAACGCGGGGGCCAACACTGAAGCTTTCTTT. This codes for CASINAGANTEAFF. The chain recombines TRBV28 with TRBJ1-1; D is possibly TRBD1 (6 bases). The germline V gene has CDR1 MDHEN and CDR2 SYDVKM. V gave up 7 bases and J gave up 2 bases, with 14 bases separating them. The CDR3 length is 14 residues.

The J gene is TRBJ2-3, the V gene TRBV7-2; 7 bases fit TRBD2. The CDR3 is made up of 15 amino acids. From germline, CDR1 is SGHTA and CDR2 FQGNSA. Losses at the gene ends were 1 base for V and 3 bases for J; bases not matched to a gene: 4. Here the CDR3 DNA reads TGTGCCAGCAGCTTAGGCCTAGCGGTGACAGATACGCAGTATTTT. This encodes CASSLGLAVTDTQYF.

V gene TRBV9 combines with J gene TRBJ1-1; D not certain. Germline CDR1 and CDR2: SGDLS and YYNGEE. The CDR3 runs to 12 residues. V was shortened by 4 bases and J by 5 bases, with 9 bases between the two germline ends. CDR3 in DNA: TGTGCCAGCAGCCCCTCGGGGACTGAAGCTTTCTTT. As protein: CASSPSGTEAFF.

This clone was picked up a small number of times. The V call is TRBV9, the J call TRBJ1-1, with TRBD1 as a possible D gene (6 bases). V was cut by 0 bases and J by 3 bases, with 12 bases left in between. Germline V gene data show CDR1 as SGDLS and CDR2 as YYNGEE. This CDR3 has 15 amino acids. The CDR3 protein is CASSVAPSGDTEAFF. In DNA, the CDR3 is TGTGCCAGCAGCGTAGCCCCCTCAGGGGACACTGAAGCTTTCTTT.

The V and J genes are TRBV7-2 and TRBJ2-7; 8 bases agree with TRBD1. CDR3 size: 15 residues. Losses at the gene ends were 5 bases for V and 4 bases for J; bases not matched to a gene: 10. Germline V lookup: CDR1 SGHTA, CDR2 FQGNSA. The CDR3, as DNA: TGTGCCAGCAGCCTTGACCGCTGGACAGGGTACGAGCAGTACTTC. Its protein is CASSLDRWTGYEQYF.

The chain uses TRBV19 and TRBJ2-2; D is unclear. This CDR3 is built from 15 residues. V lost 5 bases to trimming and J lost 0 bases, with 10 bases between them. From germline, CDR1 is LNHDA and CDR2 SQIVND (reference sequence). Here the CDR3 DNA reads TGTGCCAGTAGTGGACCCGGGCCGAACACCGGGGAGCTGTTTTTT. Translation gives CASSGPGPNTGELFF. The variable domain in full, with the rest retrieved from reference TRBV19 and TRBJ2-2, is DGGITQSPKYLFRKEGQNVTLSCEQNLNHDAMYWYRQDPGQGLRLIYYSQIVNDFQKGDIAEGYSVSREKKESFPLTVTSAQKNPTAFYLCASSGPGPNTGELFFGEGSRLTVL.

The rearrangement uses TRBV4-2 and TRBJ2-2; 15 bases map to TRBD2. J lost 2 bases, V lost 6 bases, and 7 bases had no gene match. Germline CDR1 LGHNA, CDR2 YNFKEQ. The CDR3 length is 18 residues. This chain's CDR3 is CASRDRTSGRENTGELFF. Written as DNA, the CDR3 is TGTGCCAGCAGGGATCGGACTAGCGGGAGGGAAAACACCGGGGAGCTGTTTTTT.

The chain links TRBV30 to TRBJ2-1; TRBD2 might be the D (5 bases). V gave up 4 bases and J gave up 4 bases, with 11 bases separating them. There are 13 residues in the CDR3. CDR1 is GTSNPN and CDR2 is SVGIG in the germline V gene (reference sequence). The CDR3 loop is CAWTRTGYNEQFF. As DNA, the CDR3 is TGTGCCTGGACGCGGACGGGATACAATGAGCAGTTCTTC.

The chain is built from TRBV10-3 and TRBJ2-6; D perhaps matches TRBD2 (5 bases). Trimming cost V 8 bases and J 2 bases, with 16 bases left between them. The CDR3 length is 16 residues. Looked up from germline, CDR1 is ENHRY and CDR2 is SYGVKD. CDR3 in amino acids: CAIAAQKGAGANVLTF. As DNA, the CDR3 is TGTGCCATCGCGGCACAAAAGGGAGCTGGGGCCAACGTCCTGACTTTC.

This clone was found once. The chain couples TRBV30 to TRBJ2-7, with a weak D call TRBD2 (5 bases). The germline CDR1 and CDR2 sequences are GTSNPN and SVGIG (reference sequence). Trimming removed 5 bases from V and 2 bases from J, with 16 bases in between. The length of the CDR3 is 14 residues. CDR3 nucleotides: TGTGCCTGGGCCCGCCCCGGGATCACCTACGAGCAGTACTTC. It translates to CAWARPGITYEQYF.

The chain employs TRBV19 and TRBJ2-3, with 8 bases identical to TRBD2. Per the germline V gene, CDR1 is LNHDA and CDR2 is SQIVND (reference sequence). CDR3 length: 17 residues. The V segment lost 1 base and the J segment 5 bases; nucleotides outside the gene matches: 11. CDR3 in DNA: TGTGCCAGTAGTATAGTCGGGAGGGCGAGCCTTGTAGATACGCAGTATTTT. Translation gives CASSIVGRASLVDTQYF.

The chain employs TRBV19 and TRBJ1-1, with no clear D. CDR1 is LNHDA, CDR2 SQIVND, per germline (reference sequence). The CDR3 has 16 amino acids. With 5 bases removed from V and 1 base from J, the gap between germline ends came to 17 bases. The CDR3 region is CASSPLPVGRNTEAFF. CDR3 coding DNA: TGTGCCAGTAGTCCCCTCCCGGTGGGGAGGAACACTGAAGCTTTCTTT. The whole variable domain, remainder taken from reference TRBV19 and TRBJ1-1, is DGGITQSPKYLFRKEGQNVTLSCEQNLNHDAMYWYRQDPGQGLRLIYYSQIVNDFQKGDIAEGYSVSREKKESFPLTVTSAQKNPTAFYLCASSPLPVGRNTEAFFGQGTRLTVV.

The genes are TRBV5-6 and TRBJ2-7, with D perhaps matching TRBD1 (6 bases). The CDR3 has 14 residues. Germline CDR1 is SGHDT and CDR2 is YYEEEE. V lost 2 bases, J lost 0 bases, and 9 bases lay in between. The CDR3 DNA reads TGTGCCAGCAGCTTTAAGGGGGTCTCCTACGAGCAGTACTTC. Translating it yields CASSFKGVSYEQYF.

V and J are TRBV30 and TRBJ1-3; D is uncertain. Germline V gene data show CDR1 as GTSNPN and CDR2 as SVGIG (reference sequence). The V gene lost 2 bases and the J gene lost 2 bases, with 13 bases spanning the gap. The CDR3 has 15 amino acids. CDR3 DNA: TGTGCCTGGAGTCCCTCACACCTGACTGGAAACACCATATATTTT. Amino acid sequence: CAWSPSHLTGNTIYF.

The V and J genes are TRBV27 and TRBJ1-2, with 8 bases aligning to TRBD1. V shed 4 bases, J shed 13 bases, and the junction held 14 bases outside the gene matches. The germline V gene encodes CDR1 MNHEY and CDR2 SMNVEV (reference sequence). This CDR3 is 14 amino acids long. In nucleotides, the CDR3 is TGTGCCAGCAGTTCCCCTGAAGACAGGGGTCTTCTCACCTTC. As protein: CASSSPEDRGLLTF.

V is TRBV2 and J is TRBJ2-1; 8 bases agree with TRBD1. Germline lookup yields CDR1 SNHLY and CDR2 FYNNEI. J gave up 10 bases and V 4 bases, and 6 bases lay outside the gene matches. CDR3 length: 13 amino acids. CDR3 sequence reads: CASSGDRTGEQFF. The CDR3 coding sequence is TGTGCCAGCAGTGGGGACAGGACCGGAGAGCAGTTCTTC.

This clone came up once. The CDR3 sequence is CASSKVNEQFF. The CDR3 DNA reads as TGTGCCAGCAGCAAAGTCAATGAGCAGTTCTTC. The chain has TRBV6-2 or TRBV6-3 and TRBJ2-1; unclear D gene. The germline V gene encodes CDR1 MNHEY and CDR2 SVGEGT. The V end lost 6 bases, the J end lost 6 bases, and 6 bases lay between the germline ends. The CDR3 has 11 amino acids.

The chain has TRBV7-2 and TRBJ1-2; a weak D match, TRBD1 (6 bases). The CDR3 has 15 amino acids. The V gene's germline CDR1 is SGHTA and CDR2 FQGNSA. V lost 5 bases and J 4 bases, leaving 17 bases between the germline ends. This CDR3 reads CASSPPGTTFYGYTF. The CDR3 nucleotides are TGTGCCAGCAGCCCCCCCGGGACAACCTTCTATGGCTACACCTTC. The entire variable domain, with the rest obtained from reference TRBV7-2 and TRBJ1-2, is as follows: GAGVSQSPSNKVTEKGKDVELRCDPISGHTALYWYRQSLGQGLEFLIYFQGNSAPDKSGLPSDRFSAERTGGSVSTLTIQRTQQEDSAVYLCASSPPGTTFYGYTFGSGTRLTVV.